This TCR beta chain was sequenced for a study of T cell responses to AZD1222 COVID-19 vaccine. The trim removed 7 bases at V and 2 bases at J, leaving 9 bases unmatched. The germline V gene encodes CDR1 MNHEY and CDR2 SVGAGI. This CDR3 has 15 amino acids. Generated by immunoSEQ multiplex PCR, the TCRdb table keeps only in-frame clones and is missing some. The sample contains approximately 45,000 clones, approximately 90% of which appear only once. The sequence derives from an adult who received the AZD1222 COVID-19 vaccine. Sequences were derived from peripheral blood, sampled 28 days after the second AZD1222 dose. V and J are TRBV6-5 and TRBJ2-7; 9 bases fit TRBD2. The CDR3 protein is CASTAYRGRAYEQYF. CDR3 bases: TGTGCCAGCACCGCTTACCGCGGGAGGGCCTACGAGCAGTACTTC.